This T cell receptor beta chain was captured by sequencing in a study of human T cells and chemical hapten exposure. Study-wide background: Slight volume differences across pooled libraries mainly accounted for varying per-sample TCR yields. General study results and limits: Sensitization with DPC brought no change to TCRs above 1 in 1000 in frequency.

Time point of the sample: healthy volunteer bleed at 6 weeks. Sequencing started from total RNA isolated from unfractionated whole blood. J gave up 1 base and V 4 bases, and 4 bases lay outside the gene matches. Germline V gene lookup returns CDR1 SGDLS and CDR2 YYNGEE. CDR3 length equals 15 residues. Each cDNA molecule in the library carried unique molecular identifiers. TCRdb ran MiXCR on the RACE reads and lists one entry per CDR3 protein. In the table there are tens of thousands of distinct CDR3 sequences, roughly 5.4% of which are singletons. As regards this clonotype: No antigen is known for it.

The chain links TRBV9 to TRBJ2-2; 7 bases are a match to TRBD1. The TCR was taken from a human donor in good health. Some clones in this sample may be carry-over from other donors' samples. Sample: whole blood. The DNA for the CDR3 is TGTGCCAGCAGCCCGGGACAGCGGAACACCGGGGAGCTGTTTTTT. Amino acid sequence: CASSPGQRNTGELFF.